This entry lists 27 T cell receptor beta chains sequenced from one sample in a study of blood T cell repertoires in COVID-19. The assay was immunoSEQ multiplex PCR, and TCRdb's table has in-frame clones only and misses some. The repertoire holds roughly 500,000 clones, about 88% seen once, with around 0.95% in the top ten. Sequenced: peripheral blood. The receptor source for this set is a man between 18 and 35 years old with COVID-19, enrolled during active disease.

This chain joins TRBV29-1 and TRBJ2-3; 9 bases match TRBD1. Trimming at V came to 2 bases and at J to 5 bases, leaving 5 bases not matched to a gene. CDR3 length equals 14 residues. Germline CDR1 is SQVTM and CDR2 is ANQGSEA. In nucleotides, the CDR3 is TGCAGCGTTGAACGGGGACAGGGCATAGATACGCAGTATTTT. Protein: CSVERGQGIDTQYF.

This chain links TRBV19 with TRBJ1-5; D not certain. Germline lookup yields CDR1 LNHDA and CDR2 SQIVND (reference sequence). Trimming left V 1 base short and J 5 bases short, with 12 bases between. There are 15 residues in the CDR3. As DNA, the CDR3 is TGTGCCAGTAGTATAGGTTTCGATCACTATCAGCCCCAGCATTTT. This sequence encodes CASSIGFDHYQPQHF.

The V and J genes are TRBV30 and TRBJ2-1; TRBD2 matches at 7 bases. V gave up 4 bases and J gave up 2 bases; unmatched junction bases: 5. The germline CDR1 and CDR2 sequences are GTSNPN and SVGIG (reference sequence). CDR3 length: 14 amino acids. The CDR3 nucleotides read TGTGCCTGGACGACTAGCCGGCCCTACAATGAGCAGTTCTTC. It codes for CAWTTSRPYNEQFF.

The chain uses TRBV18 and TRBJ2-1; weak D call: TRBD2 (6 bases). Looked up from germline, CDR1 is KGHSH and CDR2 is LQKENI. Trimming stripped 3 bases from V and 8 bases from J, with 23 bases between. This CDR3 spans 17 amino acids. For the CDR3, the DNA is TGTGCCAGCTCACCTCCCGTCGGCGGGAAAGGTATTTATGAGCAGTTCTTC. It translates to CASSPPVGGKGIYEQFF.

DNA of the CDR3: TGCGCCAGCAGCCAAGATCATGGTGAGGAGACCCAGTACTTC. It codes for CASSQDHGEETQYF. This sequence joins TRBV4-1 and TRBJ2-5; no clear D gene. Trimming shortened V by 0 bases and J by 5 bases, and 10 bases separated the two germline ends. Germline V gives CDR1 MGHRA, CDR2 YSYEKL. CDR3 size: 14 residues.

The chain joins TRBV11-3 to TRBJ2-3, with D perhaps matching TRBD2 (5 bases). Germline-derived CDR1 and CDR2 are SGHNT and YENEEA. V lost 1 base and J 3 bases, leaving 5 bases between the germline ends. CDR3 size: 13 residues. Here the CDR3 DNA reads TGTGCCAGCAGCTTAGGGACTACAGATACGCAGTATTTT. Translated: CASSLGTTDTQYF.

The rearrangement uses TRBV6-2 or TRBV6-3 and TRBJ1-2, with TRBD1 matching 8 bases. Germline-derived CDR1 and CDR2 are MNHEY and SVGEGT. Trimming cost V 5 bases and J 7 bases; bases outside gene matches: 3. The length of the CDR3 is 12 residues. The CDR3 DNA reads as TGTGCCAGCAGTCGACAGGGGTTTGGCTACACCTTC. Its translation is CASSRQGFGYTF.

This chain links TRBV13 with TRBJ2-7; D gene unclear. Germline V gene lookup returns CDR1 PRHDT and CDR2 FYEKMQ (reference sequence). Trimming cost V 5 bases and J 12 bases, with 17 bases left between them. The CDR3 is 12 residues long. For the CDR3, the DNA is TGTGCCAGCAGCACTGCTACGAGTCATCCGTACTTC. This gives the protein CASSTATSHPYF.

The chain links TRBV29-1 to TRBJ1-3, with 8 bases identical to TRBD1. Germline CDR1 is SQVTM and CDR2 is ANQGSEA. The CDR3 consists of 13 residues. With V trimmed by 7 bases and J by 4 bases, 6 bases remained unmatched. CDR3 loop: CSARQGSGNTIYF. Here the CDR3 DNA reads TGCAGCGCTCGACAGGGGTCGGGAAACACCATATATTTT.

The chain links TRBV10-3 to TRBJ1-2, with 9 bases aligning to TRBD1. In germline, CDR1 is ENHRY, CDR2 SYGVKD. V was pared by 3 bases and J by 3 bases, with 8 bases of the junction left unmatched. The CDR3 totals 16 residues. The CDR3 protein is CAISDRRQGVHYGYTF. The CDR3 nucleotides are TGTGCCATCAGTGATAGGAGACAGGGGGTGCACTATGGCTACACCTTC.

The J gene is TRBJ2-2, the V gene TRBV14, with TRBD2 matching over 9 bases. Germline V CDR1 and CDR2: SGHDN, FVKESK. The CDR3 is 17 residues long. V was clipped by 1 base and J by 4 bases; unmatched bases: 7. The chain's CDR3 is CASSQALLAGRTGELFF. The CDR3 DNA follows: TGTGCCAGCAGCCAAGCGCTACTAGCGGGCCGCACCGGGGAGCTGTTTTTT.

The gene calls are TRBV7-3 and TRBJ1-1, with 8 bases aligning to TRBD1. J was trimmed by 4 bases and V by 2 bases; bases with no gene match: 3. Germline CDR1 reads SGHTA; CDR2 reads FQGTGA. The CDR3 loop spans 14 amino acids. The CDR3 loop is CASSLRQGFTEAFF. The CDR3, as DNA: TGTGCCAGCAGCTTACGACAGGGGTTCACTGAAGCTTTCTTT.

The chain combines TRBV20-1 with TRBJ1-2; D gene ambiguous. From germline, CDR1 is DFQATT and CDR2 SNEGSKA (reference sequence). This CDR3 has 11 residues. V shed 3 bases and J shed 8 bases, with 10 bases lying between them. CDR3 sequence (DNA): TGCAGTGCTAGTGGACTTCAGGGCTACACCTTC. Translated: CSASGLQGYTF.

The chain couples TRBV9 to TRBJ2-1, with D perhaps TRBD1 (6 bases). The length of the CDR3 is 18 residues. Germline CDR1 SGDLS, CDR2 YYNGEE. V gave up 3 bases and J gave up 1 base, with 20 bases separating them. The CDR3 region is CASSALGQYLRSYNEQFF. CDR3 coding DNA: TGTGCCAGCAGCGCCCTCGGACAGTACTTGAGATCCTACAATGAGCAGTTCTTC.

The CDR3 nucleotides read TGCGCCAGCAGCTTGGGTTTTAAACAGGGTATCTCTGGAAACACCATATATTTT. It yields the protein CASSLGFKQGISGNTIYF. J is TRBJ1-3 and V is TRBV5-1; perhaps TRBD1 as D (6 bases). The CDR3 runs 18 residues. Germline V lookup: CDR1 SGHRS, CDR2 YFSETQ. Trimming shortened V by 0 bases and J by 0 bases, and 16 bases separated the two germline ends.

This sequence joins TRBV27 and TRBJ1-4, with D maybe TRBD1 (6 bases). Trimming stripped 6 bases from V and 6 bases from J, with 14 bases between. The CDR3 covers 14 residues. Germline CDR1 and CDR2: MNHEY and SMNVEV (reference sequence). The CDR3 sequence: CASSLMGQYEKLFF. The CDR3 nucleotides are TGTGCCAGCAGCCTTATGGGACAATATGAAAAACTGTTTTTT.

The gene calls are TRBV6-4 and TRBJ1-2; TRBD1 is a possible D gene (5 bases). Trimming stripped 2 bases from V and 10 bases from J, with 8 bases between. From germline, CDR1 is MRHNA and CDR2 SNTAGT. The CDR3 contains 11 residues. The CDR3 DNA is TGTGCCAGCAGTGACCTCGGACACTACACCTTC. This gives the protein CASSDLGHYTF.

This chain joins TRBV6-5 and TRBJ2-3; TRBD2 matches at 8 bases. In germline, CDR1 is MNHEY, CDR2 SVGAGI. The CDR3 extends over 13 amino acids. J lost 6 bases, V lost 7 bases, and 6 bases had no gene match. The CDR3 reads CASKAGAFDTQYF. CDR3 DNA sequence: TGTGCCAGCAAAGCGGGAGCTTTCGATACGCAGTATTTT.

This clone was seen just once. The CDR3 loop is CASSPTSGTGPSSYEQYF. The CDR3 coding sequence is TGCGCCAGCAGCCCGACTAGCGGGACGGGCCCTAGCTCCTACGAGCAGTACTTC. This chain uses TRBV5-1 with TRBJ2-7, with TRBD2 identical over 11 bases. Germline CDR1 and CDR2: SGHRS and YFSETQ. The CDR3 covers 18 residues. V lost 4 bases, J lost 0 bases, and 12 bases stayed unmatched. The complete variable domain, with remaining parts taken from reference TRBV5-1 and TRBJ2-7, reads KAGVTQTPRYLIKTRGQQVTLSCSPISGHRSVSWYQQTPGQGLQFLFEYFSETQRNKGNFPGRFSGRQFSNSRSEMNVSTLELGDSALYLCASSPTSGTGPSSYEQYFGPGTRLTVT.

The J gene is TRBJ2-5, the V gene TRBV10-3; D gene uncertain. With 3 bases removed from V and 2 bases from J, the gap between germline ends came to 10 bases. The CDR3 runs to 14 residues. Germline values: CDR1 ENHRY, CDR2 SYGVKD. The CDR3 loop reads CAISEMAVQETQYF. CDR3 sequence (DNA): TGTGCCATCAGTGAAATGGCAGTGCAAGAGACCCAGTACTTC.

The chain's CDR3 is CASIRGRDTGELFF. CDR3 bases: TGTGCCAGCATCCGGGGGAGGGACACCGGGGAGCTGTTTTTT. This chain links TRBV5-6 with TRBJ2-2, with 7 bases matching TRBD2. The junction had 5 bases not matched to a gene; V was cut back by 6 bases and J by 3 bases. Germline V gene sequence: CDR1 SGHDT, CDR2 YYEEEE. The CDR3 totals 14 residues.

The CDR3 spells CSVEDLAGHSGNTIYF. The CDR3, as DNA: TGCAGCGTTGAAGATCTAGCAGGCCACTCTGGAAACACCATATATTTT. The chain uses TRBV29-1 and TRBJ1-3; D is unresolved. V shed 0 bases and J shed 0 bases, with 12 bases lying between them. CDR3 length: 16 amino acids. The germline gives CDR1 SQVTM, CDR2 ANQGSEA.

This chain links TRBV21-1 with TRBJ1-6; the table names TRBD1, a call not compared with the DNA. TRBV21-1 is deemed a pseudogene. The CDR3 length is 21 residues. Here the CDR3 reads CASSKGTGQFTRSSYNSPLHF. The CDR3 coding sequence is TGTGCCAGCAGCAAAGGGACAGGGCAATTCACTAGAAGCTCCTATAATTCACCCCTCCACTTT.

The CDR3 protein is CSASGRGSYNEQFF. DNA for the CDR3: TGCAGTGCTAGTGGCCGGGGATCCTACAATGAGCAGTTCTTC. The chain is built from TRBV20-1 and TRBJ2-1, with D possibly matching TRBD2 (5 bases). This CDR3 region has 14 residues. Trimming shortened V by 3 bases and J by 1 base, and 10 bases separated the two germline ends. The germline V gene has CDR1 DFQATT and CDR2 SNEGSKA (reference sequence).

Only one count was recorded for this clone. This chain links TRBV27 with TRBJ1-6, with TRBD1 identical over 11 bases. Germline V gene sequence: CDR1 MNHEY, CDR2 SMNVEV (reference sequence). Germline trimming cut 5 bases from V and 5 bases from J; bases unmatched to any gene: 8. The CDR3 is made up of 17 amino acids. The CDR3 spells CASSIYGQGADNSPLHF. In DNA, the CDR3 is TGTGCCAGCAGTATTTATGGACAGGGGGCAGATAATTCACCCCTCCACTTT.

This sequence joins TRBV5-1 and TRBJ1-4; D unresolved. This CDR3 is built from 14 residues. Germline V gene lookup returns CDR1 SGHRS and CDR2 YFSETQ. Trimming stripped 0 bases from V and 4 bases from J, with 7 bases between. The CDR3 here is CASSLAGSNEKLFF. The CDR3 DNA reads TGCGCCAGCAGCTTGGCAGGAAGTAATGAAAAACTGTTTTTT.

The V gene is TRBV19, the J gene TRBJ1-6, with D unresolved. The germline CDR1 and CDR2 sequences are LNHDA and SQIVND (reference sequence). Trimming took off 3 bases at V and 4 bases at J, with 7 bases between the two ends. There are 14 residues in the CDR3. CDR3 amino acids: CASSISWYNSPLHF. The DNA of the CDR3 is TGTGCCAGTAGTATTAGCTGGTATAATTCACCCCTCCACTTT.